Following are 10 T cell receptor beta chains from one sample sequenced in a study of cytomegalovirus exposure and HLA in healthy donors. 13 Jbeta primers and 60 Vbeta primers were used for the PCR. Generated by immunoSEQ multiplex PCR, the TCRdb table keeps only in-frame clones and is missing some. The repertoire includes about 89,000 clones, under 80% of them detected once, and around 2% sits in the top ten. The specimen was PBMCs. The receptors originated from a male donor in good health and CMV-seronegative.

This clone was counted a few times. The chain is built from TRBV2 and TRBJ2-5; D not certain. CDR3 length: 14 amino acids. Germline lookup yields CDR1 SNHLY and CDR2 FYNNEI. The V and J ends lost 0 bases and 2 bases respectively, with 7 bases between them. The CDR3 DNA sequence: TGTGCCAGCAGTGAAGCGCCAGGTCAAGAGACCCAGTACTTC. Translated, it gives CASSEAPGQETQYF. Full variable domain (outside the CDR3, taken from reference TRBV2 and TRBJ2-5): EPEVTQTPSHQVTQMGQEVILRCVPISNHLYFYWYRQILGQKVEFLVSFYNNEISEKSEIFDDQFSVERPDGSNFTLKIRSTKLEDSAMYFCASSEAPGQETQYFGPGTRLLVL.

This clone was counted once. The chain employs TRBV10-2 and TRBJ1-5, with no clear D. The CDR3 loop spans 16 amino acids. CDR1 is WSHSY and CDR2 is SAAADI in the germline V gene. Between the trimmed V and J ends, which lost 0 bases and 3 bases, there was a span of 12 bases. CDR3 region: CASSESRADINQPQHF. Here the CDR3 DNA reads TGCGCCAGCAGTGAGTCCCGAGCCGACATCAATCAGCCCCAGCATTTT.

The rearrangement uses TRBV29-1 and TRBJ2-2, with 9 bases matching TRBD2. The germline V gene encodes CDR1 SQVTM and CDR2 ANQGSEA. The CDR3 covers 18 residues. The V segment lost 7 bases and the J segment 0 bases; nucleotides outside the gene matches: 15. CDR3 sequence (DNA): TGCAGCGCCCTATTGGGGACTAGCAGGAGAGCGAACACCGGGGAGCTGTTTTTT. The encoded protein is CSALLGTSRRANTGELFF.

This chain uses TRBV11-1 with TRBJ1-2; tentative D call: TRBD1 (6 bases). V shed 4 bases and J shed 13 bases, with 25 bases lying between them. From germline, CDR1 is SGHAT and CDR2 FQDESV (reference sequence). The CDR3 contains 15 residues. CDR3 DNA: TGTGCCAGCAGCTCCGGGACCCCAGGTGGGGGCCCCTGCACCTTC. Residues: CASSSGTPGGGPCTF.

CDR3 coding DNA: TGTGCCAGCAGTTTATGGGCGGGGGCTAGGGTCGAGGACACTGAAGCTTTCTTT. Translating it yields CASSLWAGARVEDTEAFF. The chain links TRBV27 to TRBJ1-1; TRBD1 is a possible D gene (6 bases). Germline-derived CDR1 and CDR2 are MNHEY and SMNVEV (reference sequence). The CDR3 has 18 amino acids. Trimming shortened V by 1 base and J by 3 bases, and 21 bases separated the two germline ends.

The chain couples TRBV5-4 to TRBJ2-1; D perhaps matches TRBD2 (6 bases). Germline values: CDR1 SGHNT, CDR2 YYREEE (reference sequence). V was shortened by 10 bases and J by 0 bases, with 17 bases between the two germline ends. CDR3 size: 15 residues. The CDR3 loop reads CAVKAGGSSYNEQFF. In DNA form, the CDR3 reads TGTGCCGTGAAAGCCGGAGGGAGCTCCTACAATGAGCAGTTCTTC.

This rearrangement joins TRBV7-3 to TRBJ2-3, with 7 bases fitting TRBD2. The germline V gene has CDR1 SGHTA and CDR2 FQGTGA. The CDR3 totals 16 residues. J gave up 1 base and V 2 bases, and 6 bases lay outside the gene matches. The CDR3, as DNA: TGTGCCAGCAGCTTAGGCGTACTAGCGCGCACAGATACGCAGTATTTT. Amino acid sequence: CASSLGVLARTDTQYF.

The gene calls are TRBV7-8 and TRBJ2-1; the D gene is possibly TRBD2 (6 bases). V gave up 1 base and J gave up 3 bases, with 13 bases separating them. The V gene's germline CDR1 is SGHVS and CDR2 FQNEAQ. This CDR3 is 16 amino acids long. The CDR3 sequence is CASSLERGLIYNEQFF. In DNA, the CDR3 is TGTGCCAGCAGCTTAGAACGGGGACTTATCTACAATGAGCAGTTCTTC.

V gene TRBV7-9 combines with J gene TRBJ2-5, with TRBD1 identical over 11 bases. The J segment lost 4 bases and the V segment lost 5 bases, leaving 6 bases of the junction unmatched. The CDR3 runs 15 residues. The germline V gene encodes CDR1 SEHNR and CDR2 FQNEAQ (reference sequence). The DNA for the CDR3 is TGTGCCAGCAGCGCTACCGGGACAGGGGGAGAGACCCAGTACTTC. This encodes CASSATGTGGETQYF.

The chain uses TRBV28 and TRBJ1-2; 7 bases are shared with TRBD1. The CDR3 consists of 16 residues. Germline trimming cut 5 bases from V and 0 bases from J; bases unmatched to any gene: 9. Per the germline V gene, CDR1 is MDHEN and CDR2 is SYDVKM. Here the CDR3 DNA reads TGTGCCAGCAGTCTAGTCCCGGGACAGCCTAACTATGGCTACACCTTC. Its translation is CASSLVPGQPNYGYTF.